The 32 T cell receptor beta chains listed next were all sequenced from one sample in a study of a mutant IDH1 vaccine in newly diagnosed glioma. As to time point: week 47, end of study. A single vaccine dose contained 300 ug of mutant IDH1 20-mer peptide, and topical imiquimod was used with it. The data were produced by immunoSEQ multiplex PCR, yet TCRdb's version contains in-frame clones alone and is incomplete. Among some 60,000 clones, around 83% were seen once, and the ten largest hold over 2.5%. Their recognized antigens are unknown. Sequences were derived from PBMCs, sampled from a glioma patient whose treatment included an IDH1 peptide vaccine. The receptors stem from a woman in her 50s with glioma.

The V gene is TRBV29-1, the J gene TRBJ1-1; maybe TRBD1 (5 bases). Germline assignment: CDR1 SQVTM and CDR2 ANQGSEA. The CDR3 contains 12 residues. Trimming cost V 4 bases and J 8 bases, with 14 bases left between them. CDR3 amino acids: CSVGPGTVEAFF. The CDR3 DNA is TGCAGCGTTGGGCCAGGGACCGTAGAAGCTTTCTTT.

V is TRBV18 and J is TRBJ1-5; D might be TRBD1 (5 bases). Trimming removed 3 bases at V and 4 bases at J, with 10 bases between. Germline V gene lookup returns CDR1 KGHSH and CDR2 LQKENI. This CDR3 region has 14 residues. CDR3 protein: CASSPEQGNQPQHF. The CDR3 DNA sequence: TGTGCCAGCTCACCGGAGCAGGGAAATCAGCCCCAGCATTTT.

The chain has TRBV2 and TRBJ1-4; TRBD1 agrees at 8 bases. The CDR3 is 14 amino acids. V trimming: 6 bases; J trimming: 13 bases; junction bases outside the gene matches: 13. The germline V gene encodes CDR1 SNHLY and CDR2 FYNNEI. DNA of the CDR3: TGTGCCAGCAGCGCACAGGGGGGGTTCTTGGGACTGTTTTTT. It specifies CASSAQGGFLGLFF.

The chain links TRBV9 to TRBJ2-5; 9 nucleotides line up with TRBD2. CDR1 is SGDLS and CDR2 is YYNGEE in the germline V gene. The J segment lost 5 bases and the V segment lost 3 bases, leaving 5 bases of the junction unmatched. The CDR3 loop spans 14 amino acids. The CDR3 DNA sequence: TGTGCCAGCAGCGGGGAGCGGGGGGTTGAGACCCAGTACTTC. Its protein product is CASSGERGVETQYF.

The rearrangement uses TRBV6-1 and TRBJ1-6; 9 bases match TRBD1. Germline V gene data show CDR1 as MNHNS and CDR2 as SASEGT. The V gene end was trimmed by 4 bases and the J gene end by 3 bases; junction bases not matched to a gene: 10. The length of the CDR3 is 18 residues. CDR3 sequence reads: CASSGPYRGPFYNSPLHF. The CDR3 bases are TGTGCCAGCAGTGGCCCTTACAGGGGGCCATTCTATAATTCACCCCTCCACTTT.

The chain uses TRBV9 and TRBJ2-2, with D tentatively TRBD1 or TRBD2 (5 bases each). The germline gives CDR1 SGDLS, CDR2 YYNGEE. V was clipped by 2 bases and J by 5 bases, with 19 bases between them. The CDR3 extends over 17 amino acids. The CDR3 loop reads CASSVTGTANPTGELFF. CDR3 bases: TGTGCCAGCAGCGTCACCGGGACCGCAAACCCTACCGGGGAGCTGTTTTTT.

The chain combines TRBV7-9 with TRBJ2-1; the match to TRBD2 covers 8 bases. The CDR3 sequence is 14 residues long. Trimming removed 3 bases from V and 4 bases from J; junction bases left unmatched: 2. The germline V gene encodes CDR1 SEHNR and CDR2 FQNEAQ (reference sequence). The CDR3 sequence: CASSFQRGYNEQFF. The CDR3 DNA sequence: TGTGCCAGCAGCTTCCAGCGGGGGTACAATGAGCAGTTCTTC.

This chain connects TRBV27 to TRBJ1-5; TRBD1 matches 9 bases. Germline V gives CDR1 MNHEY, CDR2 SMNVEV (reference sequence). This CDR3 region has 14 residues. J gave up 4 bases and V 5 bases, and 3 bases lay outside the gene matches. The CDR3 coding sequence is TGTGCCAGCAGTATAGGACAGGGGAATCAGCCCCAGCATTTT. This codes for CASSIGQGNQPQHF.

This clone has just one count. The rearrangement uses TRBV2 and TRBJ2-5; unclear D gene. The CDR3 runs 12 residues. Trimming left V 4 bases short and J 5 bases short, with 8 bases between. Germline V gene data show CDR1 as SNHLY and CDR2 as FYNNEI. The chain's CDR3 is CASSVGWETQYF. Here the CDR3 DNA reads TGTGCCAGCAGTGTCGGGTGGGAGACCCAGTACTTC.

The chain carries TRBV9 and TRBJ1-2; TRBD1 matches at 7 bases. The V gene's germline CDR1 is SGDLS and CDR2 YYNGEE. The CDR3 is made up of 15 amino acids. The J segment lost 2 bases and the V segment lost 4 bases, leaving 8 bases of the junction unmatched. CDR3 in amino acids: CASSPRQGTNYGYTF. The CDR3 nucleotides read TGTGCCAGCAGCCCAAGACAGGGTACCAACTATGGCTACACCTTC. Full variable domain (rest looked up from reference TRBV9 and TRBJ1-2): DSGVTQTPKHLITATGQRVTLRCSPRSGDLSVYWYQQSLDQGLQFLIQYYNGEERAKGNILERFSAQQFPDLHSELNLSSLELGDSALYFCASSPRQGTNYGYTFGSGTRLTVV.

The V gene is TRBV12-5, the J gene TRBJ1-6; 7 nucleotides agree with TRBD1. V shed 1 base, J shed 13 bases, and the junction held 13 bases outside the gene matches. CDR1 is LGHNT and CDR2 is FRNRAP in the germline V gene. The length of the CDR3 is 16 residues. For the CDR3, the DNA is TGTGCTAGTGGTTTGGGGACCGGGACAGCGAATTTTCCCCTCCACTTT. It is translated as CASGLGTGTANFPLHF.

J is TRBJ2-7 and V is TRBV5-6; tentative D call: TRBD1 (5 bases). V lost 3 bases and J lost 0, with 13 bases in between. The germline V gene encodes CDR1 SGHDT and CDR2 YYEEEE. The CDR3 length is 15 residues. CDR3 loop: CASSSRQMSSYEQYF. CDR3 DNA sequence: TGTGCCAGCAGCTCACGACAGATGAGCTCCTACGAGCAGTACTTC.

The CDR3 coding sequence is TGTGCCAGCAGCTTAAGGCAGGGCCGGGAGACCCAGTACTTC. It codes for CASSLRQGRETQYF. This chain connects TRBV7-7 to TRBJ2-5, with a possible D match to TRBD1 (5 bases). The CDR3 length is 14 residues. Germline V CDR1 and CDR2: SSHAT, FNYEAQ (reference sequence). The V end was cut by 2 bases, the J end by 5 bases, with 12 bases between.

The V call is TRBV7-2, the J call TRBJ2-7; D is possibly TRBD2 (6 bases). Germline V gene lookup returns CDR1 SGHTA and CDR2 FQGNSA. This CDR3 comprises 15 residues. V was pared by 5 bases and J by 5 bases, with 19 bases between. The CDR3 DNA reads TGTGCCAGCAGCCCCCGGGCGGGGAGGTTCAACGAGCAGTACTTC. It specifies CASSPRAGRFNEQYF.

The V call is TRBV7-9, the J call TRBJ2-5, with 10 bases lining up with TRBD1. J lost 5 bases, V lost 5 bases, and 5 bases had no gene match. CDR3 length: 14 residues. Germline lookup yields CDR1 SEHNR and CDR2 FQNEAQ (reference sequence). CDR3 nucleotides: TGTGCCAGCAGCCCCAGGACAGGGGGTGAGACCCAGTACTTC. As protein: CASSPRTGGETQYF.

This chain links TRBV5-1 with TRBJ2-2; unclear D gene. Trimming cost V 3 bases and J 2 bases, with 8 bases left between them. Germline V lookup: CDR1 SGHRS, CDR2 YFSETQ. CDR3 length equals 14 residues. The CDR3, as DNA: TGCGCCAGCAGCTCAGGATACAACACCGGGGAGCTGTTTTTT. This translates into CASSSGYNTGELFF.

The rearrangement links TRBV7-8 to TRBJ2-3; TRBD2 matches 16 bases. V dropped 6 bases and J dropped 0; count of bases not matched to a gene: 12. Germline loops: CDR1 SGHVS, CDR2 FQNEAQ. The CDR3 extends over 20 amino acids. Here the CDR3 DNA reads TGTGCCAGCAGTCATAAGAGTAGGGGACTAGCGGGGGGGAGCACAGATACGCAGTATTTT. Amino acid sequence: CASSHKSRGLAGGSTDTQYF.

This chain joins TRBV30 and TRBJ1-6; no definite D call. Germline V gene lookup returns CDR1 GTSNPN and CDR2 SVGIG (reference sequence). This CDR3 region has 13 residues. Trimming stripped 0 bases from V and 5 bases from J, with 5 bases between. CDR3 coding DNA: TGTGCCTGGAGTGTAGATCATAATTCACCCCTCCACTTT. Encoded protein: CAWSVDHNSPLHF.

This clone has just one count. V and J are TRBV30 and TRBJ1-1; 11 nucleotides match TRBD1. This CDR3 comprises 17 residues. The V gene end was trimmed by 2 bases and the J gene end by 5 bases; junction bases not matched to a gene: 13. CDR1 GTSNPN and CDR2 SVGIG come from the germline V gene (reference sequence). The CDR3 DNA sequence: TGTGCCTGGAGTCCTACTATACCCGGGACAGGGGGGACTGAAGCTTTCTTT. Amino acids: CAWSPTIPGTGGTEAFF. Based on the CDR3 plus reference TRBV30 and TRBJ1-1, the full variable domain is SQTIHQWPATLVQPVGSPLSLECTVEGTSNPNLYWYRQAAGRGLQLLFYSVGIGQISSEVPQNLSASRPQDRQFILSSKKLLLSDSGFYLCAWSPTIPGTGGTEAFFGQGTRLTVV.

The CDR3 protein is CASSDGARGNNSPLHF. CDR3 DNA sequence: TGTGCCAGCTCGGATGGGGCTCGAGGAAATAATTCACCCCTCCACTTT. The chain couples TRBV5-4 to TRBJ1-6; maybe TRBD1 (5 bases). With 7 bases removed from V and 5 bases from J, the gap between germline ends came to 19 bases. The CDR3 has 16 amino acids. CDR1 and CDR2 from the germline V gene are SGHNT and YYREEE (reference sequence).

This clone was counted once. This rearrangement joins TRBV19 to TRBJ2-7; D might be TRBD1 (6 bases). The CDR3 sequence is 14 residues long. Germline values: CDR1 LNHDA, CDR2 SQIVND (reference sequence). V gave up 8 bases and J gave up 7 bases, with 21 bases separating them. The CDR3 protein is CASGGLGERSEQYF. In nucleotides, the CDR3 is TGTGCCAGTGGGGGCCTGGGGGAAAGGAGTGAGCAGTACTTC.

V and J are TRBV4-1 and TRBJ1-6; no clear D. The CDR3 spans 12 residues. Germline loops: CDR1 MGHRA, CDR2 YSYEKL. V was shortened by 8 bases and J by 8 bases, with 10 bases between the two germline ends. CDR3 nucleotides: TGCGCCAGCGCAGGTGGCTATTCACCCCTCCACTTT. Translating it yields CASAGGYSPLHF.

The rearrangement joins TRBV5-5 to TRBJ2-4, with 9 bases fitting TRBD1. V lost 1 base and J lost 10; bases outside the gene matches: 6. The CDR3 is made up of 14 amino acids. Looked up from germline, CDR1 is SGHKS and CDR2 is YYEKEE (reference sequence). CDR3 in DNA: TGTGCCAGCAGCTTGCGGGACAGGGATCGGATTCAGTACTTC. Its translation: CASSLRDRDRIQYF.

The chain carries TRBV7-6 and TRBJ2-1; TRBD1 matches at 7 bases. CDR1 is SGHVS and CDR2 is FNYEAQ in the germline V gene. J was trimmed by 8 bases and V by 5 bases; bases with no gene match: 6. The CDR3 length is 13 residues. The CDR3 nucleotides are TGTGCCAGCAGCACAGGGGTTTACTATGAGCAGTTCTTC. It encodes CASSTGVYYEQFF.

The chain carries TRBV19 and TRBJ2-1; D might be TRBD1 (6 bases). The CDR3 is 13 amino acids. Deletions cut 6 bases from V and 7 bases from J, with 13 bases between. Germline CDR1 LNHDA, CDR2 SQIVND (reference sequence). Written as DNA, the CDR3 is TGTGCCAGTAGGTCCGGGCAGGGGAATGAGCAGTTCTTC. It is translated as CASRSGQGNEQFF. Variable domain in full (rest from reference TRBV19 and TRBJ2-1): DGGITQSPKYLFRKEGQNVTLSCEQNLNHDAMYWYRQDPGQGLRLIYYSQIVNDFQKGDIAEGYSVSREKKESFPLTVTSAQKNPTAFYLCASRSGQGNEQFFGPGTRLTVL.

V gene TRBV7-3 combines with J gene TRBJ1-1; possible D gene TRBD1, 5 bases. The germline V gene has CDR1 SGHTA and CDR2 FQGTGA. V lost 5 bases and J lost 1, with 11 bases in between. The CDR3 runs to 14 residues. The CDR3 is CASSPRGGNTEAFF. CDR3 bases: TGTGCCAGCAGCCCCCGGGGGGGGAACACTGAAGCTTTCTTT.

The chain couples TRBV7-3 to TRBJ2-3; D ambiguous. Germline CDR1 reads SGHTA; CDR2 reads FQGTGA. This CDR3 comprises 13 residues. Between the trimmed V and J ends, which lost 4 bases and 0 bases, there was a span of 5 bases. The DNA for the CDR3 is TGTGCCAGCAGCTCGGTCAGCACAGATACGCAGTATTTT. Translation: CASSSVSTDTQYF.

The CDR3 bases are TGTGCCAGTGAAAATAGCGGTGGTACTGAAGCTTTCTTT. Its protein is CASENSGGTEAFF. The chain joins TRBV19 to TRBJ1-1; D gene uncertain. V dropped 8 bases and J dropped 5 bases, with 15 bases sitting between them. Per the germline V gene, CDR1 is LNHDA and CDR2 is SQIVND (reference sequence). The length of the CDR3 is 13 residues.

V is TRBV9 and J is TRBJ2-1; perhaps D is TRBD1 or TRBD2 (5 bases each). Germline lookup yields CDR1 SGDLS and CDR2 YYNGEE. The CDR3 extends over 16 amino acids. Trimming took 0 bases from V and 6 from J, leaving 16 bases between them. The CDR3 loop reads CASSVATSTGLNEQFF. CDR3 DNA: TGTGCCAGCAGCGTAGCTACGTCGACGGGGCTCAATGAGCAGTTCTTC.

This rearrangement joins TRBV5-6 to TRBJ2-7; 10 bases map to TRBD1. The CDR3 contains 15 residues. The germline V gene encodes CDR1 SGHDT and CDR2 YYEEEE. With V trimmed by 2 bases and J by 3 bases, 5 bases remained unmatched. CDR3 in DNA: TGTGCCAGCAGCTTCCGGGACAGGGGCTTCTACGAGCAGTACTTC. It yields the protein CASSFRDRGFYEQYF. Together with reference TRBV5-6 and TRBJ2-7, the CDR3 gives the full variable domain: DAGVTQSPTHLIKTRGQQVTLRCSPKSGHDTVSWYQQALGQGPQFIFQYYEEEERQRGNFPDRFSGHQFPNYSSELNVNALLLGDSALYLCASSFRDRGFYEQYFGPGTRLTVT.

V usage is TRBV19 and J usage is TRBJ2-3, with TRBD2 as a possible D gene (5 bases). The length of the CDR3 is 14 residues. The germline gives CDR1 LNHDA, CDR2 SQIVND (reference sequence). Trimming left V 4 bases short and J 3 bases short, with 11 bases between. Here the CDR3 reads CASSNGGKTDTQYF. The DNA of the CDR3 is TGTGCCAGTAGTAACGGAGGCAAGACAGATACGCAGTATTTT.

This rearrangement joins TRBV18 to TRBJ1-2; 8 bases line up with TRBD1. The germline V gene has CDR1 KGHSH and CDR2 LQKENI. V shed 3 bases and J 4 bases; nucleotides not matched to a gene: 10. This CDR3 spans 16 amino acids. This CDR3 reads CASSPFATGVSYGYTF. CDR3 DNA: TGTGCCAGCTCACCCTTTGCGACAGGGGTGAGCTATGGCTACACCTTC.